This passage covers 27 T cell receptor beta chains from one sample sequenced in a study of regulatory T cells in long-lasting Graves disease (dated by TCRdb to about 2021). The time point label of this sample denotes: newly diagnosed GD, antithyroid drugs for less than 3 months. For both TCR sequencing and RNA sequencing, RNA was extracted from PBMCs in TRIzol. Library construction relied on multiplex PCR. The sequencer listed for this sample is Illumina HiSeq 4000. iRepertoire HTBI primers and Arm-PCR amplification of CDR3 regions were used to construct TCR beta libraries. TCRdb handled the public reads itself, with Q25 trimming in fastp and clone calling in MiXCR, and kept productive beta chains. Rows with one shared CDR3 protein collapse into an entry with the most common genes and DNA. This sample is represented by about 530,000 distinct CDR3 sequences; around 16% of them were singletons. Roughly 25% of the sample belongs to the ten largest clones.

This sample also appeared in a second study, on T cells in Graves' hyperthyroidism and ophthalmopathy.

Here the sequenced sample was peripheral blood mononuclear cells (PBMCs), taken at new diagnosis, from a patient treated with antithyroid drugs. These receptors all come from a middle-aged woman with Graves disease. Donor details come from another sample of the same person, matched by shared clones.

For this clonotype: A much bigger clone sits one base away, suggesting this may be a read error. J is TRBJ1-2 and V is TRBV10-2; possibly TRBD1 for D (5 bases). The V gene's germline CDR1 is WSHSY and CDR2 SAAADI. Trimming stripped 7 bases from V and 6 bases from J, with 12 bases between. The CDR3 is 12 residues long. DNA of the CDR3: TGCGCCAGCATGAAGGGGATAGATGGCTACACCTTC. Protein: CASMKGIDGYTF.

This clonotype was found many times. The chain couples TRBV28 to TRBJ1-2, with a tentative D call TRBD1 (5 bases). Trimming took 6 bases from V and 2 from J, leaving 10 bases between them. The germline gives CDR1 MDHEN, CDR2 SYDVKM. This CDR3 contains 13 residues. This CDR3 is CASRIDRNYGYTF. The CDR3, as DNA: TGTGCCAGCAGGATCGACAGAAACTATGGCTACACCTTC.

Note on this clonotype: A much larger clone differs by one base, so this may be a read error. The rearrangement uses TRBV30 and TRBJ1-4, with D possibly TRBD1 on 5 matching bases. Germline values: CDR1 GTSNPN, CDR2 SVGIG (reference sequence). With 3 bases removed from V and 12 bases from J, the gap between germline ends came to 17 bases. The CDR3 covers 13 residues. This CDR3 reads CAWSLGLGMELFF. The CDR3 bases are TGTGCCTGGAGCTTGGGACTGGGTATGGAACTGTTTTTT. The whole variable domain, remainder taken from reference TRBV30 and TRBJ1-4, is SQTIHQWPATLVQPVGSPLSLECTVEGTSNPNLYWYRQAAGRGLQLLFYSVGIGQISSEVPQNLSASRPQDRQFILSSKKLLLSDSGFYLCAWSLGLGMELFFGSGTQLSVL.

This clonotype appeared many times. The chain uses TRBV4-2 and TRBJ2-5; TRBD2 matches at 9 bases. Germline V gene lookup returns CDR1 LGHNA and CDR2 YNFKEQ. V lost 4 bases to trimming and J lost 5 bases; unmatched junction nucleotides: 11. The CDR3 loop spans 16 amino acids. CDR3 in amino acids: CASSPQARGGAETQYF. The CDR3 DNA is TGTGCCAGCAGCCCCCAGGCCCGCGGGGGGGCGGAGACCCAGTACTTC.

This clonotype was observed a few times. This chain joins TRBV3-1 and TRBJ1-2, with D possibly matching TRBD1 (5 bases). Germline V CDR1 and CDR2: LGHDT, YNNKEL (reference sequence). The CDR3 runs 14 residues. Trimming removed 4 bases from V and 4 bases from J, with 13 bases in between. CDR3 sequence (DNA): TGTGCCAGCAGCCCCGTCGCAGGGTCCTATGGCTACACCTTC. It yields the protein CASSPVAGSYGYTF.

The chain has TRBV3-1 and TRBJ2-2; the D gene could be TRBD1 or TRBD2 (5 bases each). The ends were cut back, 3 bases at V and 4 bases at J, with 9 bases in the middle. CDR3 length: 14 residues. Germline V gene data show CDR1 as LGHDT and CDR2 as YNNKEL (reference sequence). This CDR3 reads CASSQGPTTGELFF. Here the CDR3 DNA reads TGTGCCAGCAGCCAGGGACCAACCACCGGGGAGCTGTTTTTT. Variable domain in full (rest from reference TRBV3-1 and TRBJ2-2): DTAVSQTPKYLVTQMGNDKSIKCEQNLGHDTMYWYKQDSKKFLKIMFSYNNKELIINETVPNRFSPKSPDKAHLNLHINSLELGDSAVYFCASSQGPTTGELFFGEGSRLTVL.

This chain's CDR3 is CASSPALIARVPGYGYTF. In DNA, the CDR3 is TGTGCCAGCAGTCCAGCTCTGATCGCTCGAGTCCCTGGGTATGGCTACACCTTC. J is TRBJ1-2 and V is TRBV12-3 or TRBV12-4, with D uncertain. Trimming shortened V by 5 bases and J by 5 bases, and 27 bases separated the two germline ends. There are 18 residues in the CDR3.

In its sample, this clonotype was seen many times. The V and J genes are TRBV5-1 and TRBJ2-7, with D possibly being TRBD2 (6 bases). Germline lookup yields CDR1 SGHRS and CDR2 YFSETQ. The CDR3 totals 13 residues. With 7 bases removed from V and 5 bases from J, the gap between germline ends came to 16 bases. Here the CDR3 reads CASGSTGVHEQYF. The CDR3 DNA follows: TGCGCCAGCGGATCCACGGGGGTCCACGAGCAGTACTTC.

This clonotype was detected many times. The V and J genes are TRBV12-3 or TRBV12-4 and TRBJ2-2; TRBD2 might be the D (5 bases). This CDR3 is 14 amino acids long. Trimming removed 8 bases from V and 2 bases from J, with 12 bases in between. CDR3 sequence reads: CASLGLRNTGELFF. The CDR3 DNA reads as TGTGCCAGCTTAGGACTGAGAAACACCGGGGAGCTGTTTTTT.

There are a few counts of this clonotype. V is TRBV10-3 and J is TRBJ1-4, with a weak D call TRBD1 (5 bases). Germline CDR1 and CDR2: ENHRY and SYGVKD. V was cut by 10 bases and J by 5 bases, with 11 bases left in between. This CDR3 has 12 amino acids. CDR3 in DNA: TGTGCCACAAGGGGAGTCAATGAAAAACTGTTTTTT. Translated, it gives CATRGVNEKLFF.

This clonotype occurred a few times. The chain has TRBV28 and TRBJ2-5; 10 bases align to TRBD2. Germline V gene data show CDR1 as MDHEN and CDR2 as SYDVKM. CDR3 size: 17 residues. Trimming cost V 2 bases and J 5 bases; bases outside gene matches: 11. This CDR3 reads CASSLAGLAGARETQYF. In DNA form, the CDR3 reads TGTGCCAGCAGTTTAGCCGGGCTAGCGGGGGCGCGGGAGACCCAGTACTTC.

The chain links TRBV6-2 or TRBV6-3 to TRBJ2-7, with D maybe TRBD2 (6 bases). The CDR3 totals 15 residues. CDR1 is MNHEY and CDR2 is SVGEGT in the germline V gene. Trimming took 3 bases from V and 1 from J, leaving 13 bases between them. The DNA for the CDR3 is TGTGCCAGCAGTTATCAGGTAGCGGTATCCTACGAGCAGTACTTC. Protein: CASSYQVAVSYEQYF.

This clonotype occurred many times. The genes are TRBV6-5 and TRBJ1-2; no clear D. Trimming cost V 0 bases and J 2 bases, with 7 bases left between them. The CDR3 consists of 14 residues. Germline CDR1 and CDR2: MNHEY and SVGAGI. The chain's CDR3 is CASSYSTVNYGYTF. The CDR3 DNA sequence: TGTGCCAGCAGTTACTCTACAGTAAACTATGGCTACACCTTC.

This clonotype was recorded at least ten times. The V and J genes are TRBV27 and TRBJ2-1, with a tentative D call TRBD2 (6 bases). The CDR3 sequence is 15 residues long. Trimming removed 5 bases from V and 3 bases from J, with 14 bases in between. Germline V gene data show CDR1 as MNHEY and CDR2 as SMNVEV (reference sequence). The CDR3 is CASSLASAVYNEQFF. The CDR3 coding sequence is TGTGCCAGCAGTCTGGCTAGCGCCGTCTACAATGAGCAGTTCTTC.

The chain joins TRBV20-1 to TRBJ2-7; D not resolved. Germline-derived CDR1 and CDR2 are DFQATT and SNEGSKA (reference sequence). The CDR3 spans 14 residues. V dropped 3 bases and J dropped 0 bases, with 12 bases sitting between them. In nucleotides, the CDR3 is TGCAGTGCTAGTAAGAGGCTAGACTCCTACGAGCAGTACTTC. Its protein is CSASKRLDSYEQYF.

On this clonotype itself: With a far larger clone one base away, a read error is the likely cause. A read error is likely, as this CDR3 ends without the conserved phenylalanine or tryptophan. V is TRBV11-2 and J is TRBJ2-1; 7 nucleotides align to TRBD2. The assigned J gene may be wrong: the sequence end matches TRBJ2-5 better. CDR1 is SGHAT, CDR2 FQNNGV, per germline. This CDR3 spans 14 amino acids. CDR3: CASSLGWGGETQYS. The CDR3 DNA reads as TGTGCCAGCAGCTTAGGATGGGGGGGAGAGACCCAGTACTCC.

This clonotype was picked up many times. The V and J genes are TRBV29-1 and TRBJ1-4; D is perhaps TRBD1 (6 bases). Trimming took off 4 bases at V and 8 bases at J, with 20 bases between the two ends. The CDR3 is made up of 15 amino acids. From germline, CDR1 is SQVTM and CDR2 ANQGSEA. The CDR3 sequence: CSVVQQQGLREKLFF. The CDR3, as DNA: TGCAGCGTTGTACAACAGCAGGGGTTGCGGGAAAAACTGTTTTTT.

The V gene is TRBV7-9, the J gene TRBJ1-2; 8 bases agree with TRBD1. The germline V gene encodes CDR1 SEHNR and CDR2 FQNEAQ (reference sequence). CDR3 length equals 15 residues. V was clipped by 0 bases and J by 8 bases; unmatched bases: 8. The CDR3 sequence: CASSLATGDRYGYTF. CDR3 bases: TGTGCCAGCAGCTTAGCGACAGGGGATCGGTACGGCTACACCTTC.

This clonotype was observed at least ten times. The junction and the germline gene differ at one end; a read error may be behind it. V gene TRBV5-1 combines with J gene TRBJ2-2; TRBD1 aligns across 7 bases. The length of the CDR3 is 15 residues. CDR1 is SGHRS and CDR2 is YFSETQ in the germline V gene. The CDR3 spells CASSLGTANTGELFF. The CDR3 DNA is TGTGCCAGCAGCTTAGGGACAGCGAACACCGGGGAGCTGTTTTTT.

This clonotype was detected ten times or more. V and J are TRBV3-1 and TRBJ1-1; maybe TRBD1 (6 bases). The CDR3 covers 15 residues. Germline lookup yields CDR1 LGHDT and CDR2 YNNKEL (reference sequence). V lost 1 base and J 0 bases, leaving 9 bases between the germline ends. CDR3 residues: CASSQGRGMNTEAFF. The CDR3, as DNA: TGTGCCAGCAGCCAAGGGAGGGGGATGAACACTGAAGCTTTCTTT.

This clonotype was counted at least ten times. This sequence joins TRBV20-1 and TRBJ2-7; TRBD1 aligns across 10 bases. The ends lost 0 bases at V and 4 bases at J; junction bases unmatched: 6. The germline gives CDR1 DFQATT, CDR2 SNEGSKA (reference sequence). The CDR3 consists of 15 residues. DNA for the CDR3: TGCAGTGCTAGAGATAGGGACAGGGGATTTTACGAGCAGTACTTC. Encoded protein: CSARDRDRGFYEQYF.

The rearrangement links TRBV28 to TRBJ2-7; TRBD1 matches at 8 bases. Germline V gene lookup returns CDR1 MDHEN and CDR2 SYDVKM. The CDR3 contains 14 residues. The V gene end was trimmed by 7 bases and the J gene end by 2 bases; junction bases not matched to a gene: 7. The CDR3 region is CASIKPGGTYEQYF. The CDR3 nucleotides are TGTGCCAGCATCAAGCCAGGGGGCACCTACGAGCAGTACTTC. Based on the CDR3 plus reference TRBV28 and TRBJ2-7, the full variable domain is DVKVTQSSRYLVKRTGEKVFLECVQDMDHENMFWYRQDPGLGLRLIYFSYDVKMKEKGDIPEGYSVSREKKERFSLILESASTNQTSMYLCASIKPGGTYEQYFGPGTRLTVT.

Ten or more counts support this clonotype. The V and J genes are TRBV5-1 and TRBJ1-1, with D tentatively TRBD1 (6 bases). This CDR3 is 15 amino acids long. Trimming shortened V by 4 bases and J by 5 bases, and 18 bases separated the two germline ends. The germline CDR1 and CDR2 sequences are SGHRS and YFSETQ. CDR3 in amino acids: CASSGDGQKRTEAFF. In DNA form, the CDR3 reads TGCGCCAGCAGCGGGGACGGACAGAAGAGGACTGAAGCTTTCTTT.

This clonotype was observed at least ten times. J is TRBJ1-1 and V is TRBV5-4; the D gene is possibly TRBD1 (5 bases). Per the germline V gene, CDR1 is SGHNT and CDR2 is YYREEE (reference sequence). The CDR3 covers 15 residues. Trimming removed 5 bases at V and 0 bases at J, with 14 bases between. The CDR3 spells CASRLSGRLNTEAFF. DNA of the CDR3: TGTGCCAGCAGACTGTCGGGACGGCTGAACACTGAAGCTTTCTTT.

This clonotype was observed at least ten times. The rearrangement links TRBV20-1 to TRBJ2-5; no clear D gene. The CDR3 totals 15 residues. Germline V gene lookup returns CDR1 DFQATT and CDR2 SNEGSKA (reference sequence). The ends were cut back, 6 bases at V and 2 bases at J, with 19 bases in the middle. Here the CDR3 DNA reads TGCAGTGCCTACCCCCTCAGCGCCAGGCAAGAGACCCAGTACTTC. It yields the protein CSAYPLSARQETQYF.

In this sample, this clonotype turned up a few times. The V and J genes are TRBV11-2 and TRBJ1-4; D is uncertain. Germline lookup yields CDR1 SGHAT and CDR2 FQNNGV. The CDR3 extends over 14 amino acids. V lost 4 bases, J lost 0 bases, and 6 bases lay in between. The CDR3 protein is CASSSQSTNEKLFF. The CDR3 region has the DNA TGTGCCAGCAGCTCTCAGTCAACTAATGAAAAACTGTTTTTT.

The V call is TRBV29-1, the J call TRBJ1-5; TRBD1 matches 7 bases. The CDR3 length is 15 residues. The junction had 11 bases not matched to a gene; V was cut back by 5 bases and J by 4 bases. Germline V gene sequence: CDR1 SQVTM, CDR2 ANQGSEA. The CDR3 spells CSVKQTGLPNQPQHF. The CDR3 DNA reads TGCAGCGTTAAACAGACAGGGCTTCCTAATCAGCCCCAGCATTTT.